These T cell receptor beta chains were read from a single sample in a study of blood T cell repertoires in COVID-19. TCRdb keeps only in-frame clones here, not all; method: immunoSEQ multiplex PCR. The sample yields about 150,000 clones, around 86% seen once. The sequenced material came from peripheral blood. Receptors were obtained from a man between 70 and 80 years old with acute or convalescent COVID-19. Both conserved end residues are part of each CDR3. Each record gives: CDR3 length, V gene, clone size, D gene, J gene, CDR3 DNA, CDR3 protein. The D gene is left open where the match is weak. Not every row has a clone size; where given, it reads once, few, many or a size class.

16	TRBV5-6	NA	TRBD1	TRBJ1-6	TGTGCCAGCAGCTTAGGAGGGGGCGGATATAATTCACCCCTCCACTTT	CASSLGGGGYNSPLHF
15	TRBV4-1	NA	TRBD1	TRBJ1-1	TGCGCCAGCAGCCAGCTGACAGGGACGAACACTGAAGCTTTCTTT	CASSQLTGTNTEAFF
15	TRBV24-1	once	TRBD1	TRBJ1-1	TGTGCCACCAAGGGTTCCGGACAGGTGAACACTGAAGCTTTCTTT	CATKGSGQVNTEAFF
14	TRBV19	NA	NA	TRBJ1-1	TGTGCCAGTAGTGCGGGACGGTTAAACACTGAAGCTTTCTTT	CASSAGRLNTEAFF
15	TRBV27	NA	NA	TRBJ1-3	TGTGCCAGCAGCCCAGCCGGACGGGGAGGAAACACCATATATTTT	CASSPAGRGGNTIYF
18	TRBV15	once	TRBD2	TRBJ2-3	TGTGCCACCAGCAGAGTTCTCCCTACCCTCGGGGGGACAGATACGCAGTATTTT	CATSRVLPTLGGTDTQYF
18	TRBV18	NA	NA	TRBJ2-2	TGTGCCAGCTCACCACGGCAGGGGCGGCCCCCGAACACCGGGGAGCTGTTTTTT	CASSPRQGRPPNTGELFF
15	TRBV11-2	NA	TRBD2	TRBJ2-7	TGTGCCAGCAGTAGACTAGCGGGAGGGCAGTACGAGCAGTACTTC	CASSRLAGGQYEQYF
14	TRBV18	NA	NA	TRBJ2-5	TGTGCCAGCTCACTCAACGCGGGCCGCGAGACCCAGTACTTC	CASSLNAGRETQYF
13	TRBV30	NA	NA	TRBJ2-7	TGTGCCTGGACTGGGACCGGGCGGGGCGAGCAGTACTTC	CAWTGTGRGEQYF
15	TRBV19	few	TRBD1	TRBJ2-7	TGTGCCAGTAGTTTTAGGACAGGGGGCTCTCACGAGCAGTACTTC	CASSFRTGGSHEQYF
15	TRBV3-1/TRBV3-2	NA	TRBD1	TRBJ2-7	TGTGCCAGCAGCCCTGGGACAGGATTTTCCTACGAGCAGTACTTC	CASSPGTGFSYEQYF
15	TRBV30	few	TRBD1	TRBJ1-2	TGTGCCTGGAGTGTGGGACAGGGTCCCTCCTATGGCTACACCTTC	CAWSVGQGPSYGYTF
17	TRBV24-1	NA	TRBD2	TRBJ2-1	TGTGCCACCAGTGGTGGACTAGCGGGAGACCCCTACAATGAGCAGTTCTTC	CATSGGLAGDPYNEQFF
15	TRBV28	NA	NA	TRBJ1-1	TGTGCCAGCAGTTTATTGGGCGAAGGTAGGACTGAAGCTTTCTTT	CASSLLGEGRTEAFF
13	TRBV6-2/TRBV6-3	NA	NA	TRBJ2-2	TGTGCCAGCAGTTACTTAGCCGGCGGGGAGCTGTTTTTT	CASSYLAGGELFF
15	TRBV27	NA	NA	TRBJ2-3	TGTGCCAGCAGTTTTCTAGCGACCCGCACAGATACGCAGTATTTT	CASSFLATRTDTQYF
15	TRBV5-1	few	NA	TRBJ2-3	TGCGCCAGCAGCTTGGGCCAGGGGCGCACAGATACGCAGTATTTT	CASSLGQGRTDTQYF
13	TRBV19	NA	NA	TRBJ2-1	TGTGCCAGTAGAAAATCCGGGAGTCATGAGCAGTTCTTC	CASRKSGSHEQFF
12	TRBV5-6	few	TRBD1	TRBJ2-3	TGTGCCAGCAGCTTGGGCAGGGGGACGCAGTATTTT	CASSLGRGTQYF
16	TRBV19	NA	TRBD2	TRBJ2-1	TGTGCCAGTAGTCCCATAGCGGGACAAACCTACAATGAGCAGTTCTTC	CASSPIAGQTYNEQFF
15	TRBV7-8	NA	NA	TRBJ1-2	TGTGCCAGCACGGGCCTGGGGAGGGGCGTGTATGGCTACACCTTC	CASTGLGRGVYGYTF
15	TRBV27	NA	NA	TRBJ1-3	TGTGCCAGCAGTGCCACCCACGGGGTTGGAAACACCATATATTTT	CASSATHGVGNTIYF
13	TRBV7-3	NA	NA	TRBJ1-1	TGTGCCAGCAGCCCGGGGTCTATCACTGAAGCTTTCTTT	CASSPGSITEAFF
16	TRBV11-2	NA	TRBD1	TRBJ2-5	TGTGCCAGCAGCTTAAACTCAGGGGGTCACCAAGAGACCCAGTACTTC	CASSLNSGGHQETQYF
15	TRBV7-6	NA	NA	TRBJ1-4	TGTGCCAGCAGCCCCGGTGGGGCAGGGGACGAAAAACTGTTTTTT	CASSPGGAGDEKLFF
17	TRBV28	once	TRBD2	TRBJ2-3	TGTGCCAGCAGTTTAGGGGGACTAGCAGCCAGCACAGATACGCAGTATTTT	CASSLGGLAASTDTQYF
15	TRBV9	NA	TRBD2	TRBJ2-1	TGTGCCAGCAGCGTAGTAGCGGGTTCGTACAATGAGCAGTTCTTC	CASSVVAGSYNEQFF
14	TRBV5-4	few	NA	TRBJ2-2	TGTGCCAGCAGCTTAATAGCGAACACCGGGGAGCTGTTTTTT	CASSLIANTGELFF
15	TRBV19	NA	NA	TRBJ1-1	TGTGCCAGTAGTCTTTTCGTCGGCGGGAACACTGAAGCTTTCTTT	CASSLFVGGNTEAFF
14	TRBV7-9	NA	NA	TRBJ1-3	TGTGCCAGCAGGTCTGACAGTGCTGGAAACACCATATATTTT	CASRSDSAGNTIYF
13	TRBV6-5	NA	NA	TRBJ2-7	TGTGCCAGCGCAACGACAGGACCTTACGAGCAGTACTTC	CASATTGPYEQYF
14	TRBV27	NA	NA	TRBJ2-1	TGTGCCAGCAGTTCGACTAGAATAGGGAATGAGCAGTTCTTC	CASSSTRIGNEQFF
15	TRBV28	NA	TRBD2	TRBJ2-1	TGTGCCAGCAGTTTCGGCGGGAGCTCCTACAATGAGCAGTTCTTC	CASSFGGSSYNEQFF
15	TRBV7-8	NA	NA	TRBJ1-2	TGTGCCAGCAGCAGGAGGGACGGGGGTAGGGCCAGCTACACCTTC	CASSRRDGGRASYTF
13	TRBV12-5	NA	TRBD2	TRBJ2-1	TGTGCTAGTGCGGGAGGTTCCTACAATGAGCAGTTCTTC	CASAGGSYNEQFF
13	TRBV12-3/TRBV12-4	NA	NA	TRBJ2-7	TGTGCCAGCAAGGAGCGGAGCTCCTACGAGCAGTACTTC	CASKERSSYEQYF
18	TRBV7-6	NA	TRBD2	TRBJ2-5	TGTGCCAGCAGCCCCCGTAGCGGGACCGGGGTTGGCCAAGAGACCCAGTACTTC	CASSPRSGTGVGQETQYF
13	TRBV6-4	NA	NA	TRBJ2-3	TGTGCCAGCAGTAACTCACAGGCAGATACGCAGTATTTT	CASSNSQADTQYF
14	TRBV18	NA	NA	TRBJ1-2	TGTGCCAGCTCACCAGAGACGGGGTACTATGGCTACACCTTC	CASSPETGYYGYTF
16	TRBV25-1	NA	TRBD1	TRBJ2-7	TGTGCCAGCAGCTGCGGTACGGGACAGGGTTCCTACGAGCAGTACTTC	CASSCGTGQGSYEQYF
18	TRBV15	NA	NA	TRBJ2-5	TGTGCCACCAGCAGAGATCGGGGGAGCCGGCCCGGGCAAGAGACCCAGTACTTC	CATSRDRGSRPGQETQYF
12	TRBV2	NA	NA	TRBJ1-1	TGTGCCAGCAGTGAAAGGGAGACTGAAGCTTTCTTT	CASSERETEAFF
14	TRBV4-3	NA	NA	TRBJ2-5	TGCGCCAGCAGCCAAGAGGGGGCGGAAGAGACCCAGTACTTC	CASSQEGAEETQYF
15	TRBV9	NA	TRBD1	TRBJ1-1	TGTGCCAGCAGCGCGCGGGACAGGGGAGGGACTGAAGCTTTCTTT	CASSARDRGGTEAFF
16	TRBV5-6	few	NA	TRBJ1-2	TGTGCCAGCAGCTCTTCATCACTACAGGCGTTCTATGGCTACACCTTC	CASSSSSLQAFYGYTF
14	TRBV19	NA	TRBD1	TRBJ1-1	TGTGCCAGTAGTATAGGGACAGGTAACACTGAAGCTTTCTTT	CASSIGTGNTEAFF
19	TRBV28	NA	TRBD1	TRBJ1-2	TGTGCCAGCAGTAGCGGAGACCCGGGACAGGGGATGTATCTAAGTGGCTACACCTTC	CASSSGDPGQGMYLSGYTF
14	TRBV19	NA	TRBD1	TRBJ2-7	TGTGCCAGTAGTACCCCGGGACAGGGTCTCGAGCAGTACTTC	CASSTPGQGLEQYF
14	TRBV9	NA	TRBD1	TRBJ2-7	TGTGCCAGCAGCGTAGCGACAGGGGATTACGAGCAGTACTTC	CASSVATGDYEQYF
14	TRBV5-6	NA	NA	TRBJ2-4	TGTGCCAGCAGTCCGACAGTAGCCAAAAACATTCAGTACTTC	CASSPTVAKNIQYF
14	TRBV19	NA	NA	TRBJ1-1	TGTGCCAGTAGTATCTCCAGGGATAGGACTGAAGCTTTCTTT	CASSISRDRTEAFF
15	TRBV4-1	few	NA	TRBJ1-1	TGCGCCAGCAGCCAAGAAGGCAGGGGCCACACTGAAGCTTTCTTT	CASSQEGRGHTEAFF
14	TRBV27	NA	TRBD2	TRBJ2-1	TGTGCCAGCAGGAGGAGCGGGAGAGAGGGCGAGCAGTTCTTC	CASRRSGREGEQFF
17	TRBV2	NA	TRBD1	TRBJ1-2	TGTGCCAGCATTTCCCGACAGGGGGGATTTGTTGACTATGGCTACACCTTC	CASISRQGGFVDYGYTF
13	TRBV7-2	NA	TRBD1	TRBJ2-7	TGTGCCAGCAGCTGGGACAGGGGGACCGAGCAGTACTTC	CASSWDRGTEQYF
16	TRBV3-1/TRBV3-2	NA	NA	TRBJ1-5	TGTGCCAGCAGCCAAGGAAACACGGGGAACGATCAGCCCCAGCATTTT	CASSQGNTGNDQPQHF
15	TRBV6-6	NA	TRBD2	TRBJ2-1	TGTGCCAGCAACGGTATCGGAGCGGGAGGGGGTGAGCAGTTCTTC	CASNGIGAGGGEQFF
18	TRBV2	NA	TRBD2	TRBJ2-6	TGTGCCAGCAGTCCTCTAGCGGGAGGGCCTCCTGGGGCCAACGTCCTGACTTTC	CASSPLAGGPPGANVLTF